This TCR beta chain stems from a study of cytomegalovirus exposure and HLA in healthy donors. Notes on the study in general: Trimming of TCR beta V- and J-genes showed a link, identified in a later analysis, to a missense DCLRE1C variant. In the analysis, some V segments, TRBV6-2 and TRBV6-3 included, were excluded as indistinguishable.

V dropped 2 bases and J dropped 11 bases, with 9 bases sitting between them. Germline loops: CDR1 SGHTA, CDR2 FQGNSA. There are 11 residues in the CDR3. This clone was seen just once. Antigen: not known. The PCR ran on 60 Vbeta and 13 Jbeta primers. Produced via immunoSEQ multiplex PCR; TCRdb's table is partial and in-frame only. The sample holds under 200,000 clones; 70% to 80% are singletons and the top ten take around 0.69%. Source material: PBMCs. The J gene is TRBJ1-1, the V gene TRBV7-2, with unresolved D. This TCR derives from a woman aged 35 to 49 in good health and CMV-seronegative. The CDR3 region has the DNA TGTGCCAGCAGCTTAAGTAGTACGGCTTTCTTT. Protein: CASSLSSTAFF.